This T cell receptor beta chain was recorded in a study of T cell responses to AZD1222 COVID-19 vaccine. The table came from immunoSEQ multiplex PCR; TCRdb's copy has only in-frame clones and leaves some out. This table has tens of thousands of clones, around 87% appearing once. The germline V and J ends were trimmed by 2 bases and 0 bases, with 8 bases remaining between them. Germline values: CDR1 KGHSH, CDR2 LQKENI. This CDR3 contains 14 residues. Broader study findings: None of the repertoires were sampled until the peak T cell response had passed. Vaccine-associated CD4 TCRs spanned spike, dominant at 160-218 and 743-854. It was only five to seven AZD1222 recipients who were seropositive at baseline. In the spike-specific TCR repertoire, nearly half reportedly target unmutated variant regions.

About this clone itself: Its antigen is currently unknown.

This material consisted of peripheral blood, taken 28 days after the second AZD1222 dose. This clonotype was obtained from an adult who received the AZD1222 COVID-19 vaccine. The rearrangement joins TRBV18 to TRBJ2-7; D is unclear. DNA of the CDR3: TGTGCCAGCTCACCAGACTCCAGCTCCTACGAGCAGTACTTC. Residues: CASSPDSSSYEQYF.